Described below is a single T cell receptor beta chain sequence and its context. TCRdb re-analysed the 5' RACE reads in MiXCR, keeping a single row per CDR3 protein. The table lists hundreds of thousands of distinct CDR3 sequences, 12% of them singletons. All donors were healthy Caucasians. V trimming: 5 bases; J trimming: 7 bases; junction bases outside the gene matches: 7. This CDR3 comprises 15 residues. The germline gives CDR1 MGHRA, CDR2 YSYEKL. This specimen comes from a study of identical twins. The same sample was also studied in work on yellow fever vaccine responses in identical twins. That source adds: Twins reportedly mounted vaccine T cell responses that seemed partly convergent, partly personalized.

Material for sequencing was CD8+ T cells sorted from blood. This sequence joins TRBV4-1 and TRBJ1-6, with 8 bases matching TRBD1. The TCR sequence derives from a woman aged 18-30 years in good health. DNA for the CDR3: TGCGCCAGCAGCGACGGACAGGGACTCAATTCACCCCTCCACTTT. This codes for CASSDGQGLNSPLHF.